One TCR beta chain is described in this entry. Study processing details: The assay estimated nucleated cells by amplifying reference gene primers. Produced via immunoSEQ multiplex PCR; TCRdb's table is partial and in-frame only. That table is the source of V, J and clone size, and D and trimming were worked out from the DNA. This sample carries tens of thousands of clones, about 71% of them seen once, and the ten largest clones take approximately 9%. This CDR3 is 15 amino acids long. The germline V gene encodes CDR1 MNHEY and CDR2 SVGAGI. V lost 6 bases and J lost 2; bases outside the gene matches: 10. The data were obtained in a study of blood T cell repertoires in COVID-19. Study overall: Both acute and convalescent COVID-19 samples were obtained from the United States, Italy and Spain. Sources were T cells, B-cell-depleted T cells, or PBMCs; the material itself was cDNA or gDNA.

This clonotype was sampled from a woman between 65 and 79 years old with acute or convalescent COVID-19. Sequencing input: peripheral blood. The J gene is TRBJ2-7, the V gene TRBV6-5, with TRBD1 identical over 7 bases. CDR3 sequence (DNA): TGTGCCAGCAGAGCCCGGGACAGTGGAACCTACGAGCAGTACTTC. Protein product: CASRARDSGTYEQYF.